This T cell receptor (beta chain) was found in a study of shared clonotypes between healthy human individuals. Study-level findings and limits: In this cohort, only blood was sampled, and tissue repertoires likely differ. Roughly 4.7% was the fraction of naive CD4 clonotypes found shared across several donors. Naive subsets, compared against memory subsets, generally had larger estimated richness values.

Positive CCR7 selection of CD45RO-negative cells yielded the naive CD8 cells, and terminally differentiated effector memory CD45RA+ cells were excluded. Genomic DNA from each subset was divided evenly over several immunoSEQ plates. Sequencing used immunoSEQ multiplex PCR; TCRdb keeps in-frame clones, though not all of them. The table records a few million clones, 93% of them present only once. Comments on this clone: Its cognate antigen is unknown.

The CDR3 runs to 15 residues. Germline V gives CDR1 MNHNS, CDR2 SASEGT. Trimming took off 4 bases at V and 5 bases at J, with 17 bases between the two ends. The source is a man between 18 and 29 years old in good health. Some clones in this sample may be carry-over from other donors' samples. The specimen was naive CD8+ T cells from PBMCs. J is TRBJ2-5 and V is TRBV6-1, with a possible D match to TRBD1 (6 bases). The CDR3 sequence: CASSVLRTAGETQYF. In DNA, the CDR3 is TGTGCCAGCAGTGTCCTCCGGACAGCTGGCGAGACCCAGTACTTC.